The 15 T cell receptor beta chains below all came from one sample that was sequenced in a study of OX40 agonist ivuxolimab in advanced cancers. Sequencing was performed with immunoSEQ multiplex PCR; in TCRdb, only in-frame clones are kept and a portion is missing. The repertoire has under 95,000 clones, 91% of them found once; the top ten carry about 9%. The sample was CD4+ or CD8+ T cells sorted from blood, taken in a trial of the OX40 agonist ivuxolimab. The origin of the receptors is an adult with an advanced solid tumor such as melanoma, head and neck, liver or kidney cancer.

CDR3 in amino acids: CASRPRVADGYTF. The CDR3 DNA sequence: TGTGCCAGCAGGCCCCGAGTAGCGGATGGCTACACCTTC. The gene calls are TRBV27 and TRBJ1-2; no clear D gene. Germline assignment: CDR1 MNHEY and CDR2 SMNVEV (reference sequence). The CDR3 loop spans 13 amino acids. The ends were cut back, 6 bases at V and 6 bases at J, with 14 bases in the middle.

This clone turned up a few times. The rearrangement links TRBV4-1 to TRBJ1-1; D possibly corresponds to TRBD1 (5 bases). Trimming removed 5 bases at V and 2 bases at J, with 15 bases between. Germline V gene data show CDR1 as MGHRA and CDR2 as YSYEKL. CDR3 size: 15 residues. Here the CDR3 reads CASSYKAGRNTEAFF. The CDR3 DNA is TGCGCCAGCAGCTACAAAGCAGGGCGAAACACTGAAGCTTTCTTT.

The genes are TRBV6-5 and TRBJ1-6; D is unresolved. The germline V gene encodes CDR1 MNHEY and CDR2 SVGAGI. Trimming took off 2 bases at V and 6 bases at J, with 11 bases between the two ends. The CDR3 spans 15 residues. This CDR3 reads CASSYADGLNSPLHF. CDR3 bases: TGTGCCAGCAGTTACGCGGACGGCCTTAATTCACCCCTCCACTTT.

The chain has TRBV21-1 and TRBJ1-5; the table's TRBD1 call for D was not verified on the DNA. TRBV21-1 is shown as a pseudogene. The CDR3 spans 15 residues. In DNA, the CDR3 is TGTGCCAGCGGCTCCCGCCAGAGGGGGCGGCAGCCCCAGCATTTT. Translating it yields CASGSRQRGRQPQHF.

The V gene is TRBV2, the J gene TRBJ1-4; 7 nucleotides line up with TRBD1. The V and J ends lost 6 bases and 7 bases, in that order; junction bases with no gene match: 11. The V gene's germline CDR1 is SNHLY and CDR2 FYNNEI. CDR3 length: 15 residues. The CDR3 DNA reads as TGTGCCAGCAGAGGAAGACAGGGAGGTGTTGAAAAACTGTTTTTT. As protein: CASRGRQGGVEKLFF.

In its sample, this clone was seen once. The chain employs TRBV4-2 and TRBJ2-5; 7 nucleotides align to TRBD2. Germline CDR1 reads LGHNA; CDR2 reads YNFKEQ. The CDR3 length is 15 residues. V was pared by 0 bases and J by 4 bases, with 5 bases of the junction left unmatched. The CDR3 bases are TGTGCCAGCAGCCAAGACCAGCCTAGCGGAGAGACCCAGTACTTC. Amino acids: CASSQDQPSGETQYF.

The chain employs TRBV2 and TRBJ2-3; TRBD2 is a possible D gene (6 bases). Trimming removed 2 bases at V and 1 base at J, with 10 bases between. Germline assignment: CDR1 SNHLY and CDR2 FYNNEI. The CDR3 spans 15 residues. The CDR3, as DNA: TGTGCCAGCAGTGAATTTGCTAGCGGCACAGATACGCAGTATTTT. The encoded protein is CASSEFASGTDTQYF.

The CDR3 DNA reads as TGTGCCAGCAGTGGCTCTCCGGAGGGAACCGGGGAGCTGTTTTTT. Translation gives CASSGSPEGTGELFF. The V and J genes are TRBV6-4 and TRBJ2-2, with D possibly matching TRBD2 (6 bases). V shed 4 bases and J shed 5 bases, with 14 bases lying between them. Per the germline V gene, CDR1 is MRHNA and CDR2 is SNTAGT. The CDR3 sequence is 15 residues long.

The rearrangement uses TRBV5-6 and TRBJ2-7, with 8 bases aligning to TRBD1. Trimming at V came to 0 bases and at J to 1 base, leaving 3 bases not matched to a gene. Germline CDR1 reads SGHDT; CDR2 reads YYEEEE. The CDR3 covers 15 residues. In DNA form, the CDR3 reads TGTGCCAGCAGCTTGGCGGGACAGGTATCCTACGAGCAGTACTTC. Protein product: CASSLAGQVSYEQYF.

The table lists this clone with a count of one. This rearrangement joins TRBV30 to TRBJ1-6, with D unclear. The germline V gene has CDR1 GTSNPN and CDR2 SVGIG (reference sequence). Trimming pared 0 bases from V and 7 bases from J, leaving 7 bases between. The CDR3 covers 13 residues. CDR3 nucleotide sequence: TGTGCCTGGAGTGTCGTCGGGAATTCACCCCTCCACTTT. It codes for CAWSVVGNSPLHF.

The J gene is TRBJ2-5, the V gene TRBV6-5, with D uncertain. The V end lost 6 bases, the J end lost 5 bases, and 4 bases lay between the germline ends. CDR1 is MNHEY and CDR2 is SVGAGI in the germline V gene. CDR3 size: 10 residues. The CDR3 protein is CASSGETQYF. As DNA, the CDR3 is TGTGCCAGCAGCGGGGAGACCCAGTACTTC.

This CDR3 reads CASSNSGRGWYNEQFF. The CDR3 nucleotides read TGTGCCAGCAGTAATAGCGGGAGAGGGTGGTACAATGAGCAGTTCTTC. V and J are TRBV6-6 and TRBJ2-1, with 9 bases that match TRBD2. With V trimmed by 5 bases and J by 4 bases, 9 bases remained unmatched. CDR1 is MNHNY and CDR2 is SVGAGI in the germline V gene (reference sequence). This CDR3 comprises 16 residues.

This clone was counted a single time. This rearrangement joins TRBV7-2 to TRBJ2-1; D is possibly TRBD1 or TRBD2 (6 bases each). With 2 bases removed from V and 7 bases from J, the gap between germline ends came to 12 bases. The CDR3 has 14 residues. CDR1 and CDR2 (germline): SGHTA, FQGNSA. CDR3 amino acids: CASSLNLGGNEQFF. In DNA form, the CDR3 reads TGTGCCAGCAGCTTAAACTTAGGGGGGAATGAGCAGTTCTTC.

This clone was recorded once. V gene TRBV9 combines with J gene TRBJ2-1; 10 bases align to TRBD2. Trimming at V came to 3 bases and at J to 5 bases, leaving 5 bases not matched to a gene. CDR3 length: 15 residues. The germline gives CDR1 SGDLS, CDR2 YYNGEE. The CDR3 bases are TGTGCCAGCAGCGCCCGACTAGCGGGTAACAATGAGCAGTTCTTC. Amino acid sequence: CASSARLAGNNEQFF.

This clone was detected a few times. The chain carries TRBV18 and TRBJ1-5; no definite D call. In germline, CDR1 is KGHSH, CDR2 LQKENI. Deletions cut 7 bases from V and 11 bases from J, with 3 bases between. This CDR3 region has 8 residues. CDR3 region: CASWTQHF. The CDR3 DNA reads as TGTGCCAGCTGGACCCAGCATTTT.